This TCR beta chain was retrieved from a study of graft-versus-host responses after intestinal transplantation. About the research overall: Induction using anti-thymocyte globulin, followed by tacrolimus and steroids for roughly 3 years, was given to all recipients.

With regard to this clone: Its matching antigen is unknown.

The CDR3 is 16 residues long. Trimming left V 1 base short and J 0 bases short, with 9 bases between. The V gene's germline CDR1 is LGHNA and CDR2 YNFKEQ. Repertoires were generated with immunoSEQ multiplex PCR, while TCRdb's copy carries only in-frame clones and drops some. This sample has around 45,000 clones, with about nine tenths found just once. This receptor was taken from a human donor who was the organ donor for an intestinal transplant. This specimen consisted of unstimulated CD4+ T cells sorted from spleen or lymph node cells, obtained before transplant. The genes are TRBV4-2 and TRBJ2-2; weak D call: TRBD1 (5 bases). In nucleotides, the CDR3 is TGTGCCAGCAGCCAAGTCGAGACAGCGAACACCGGGGAGCTGTTTTTT. It translates to CASSQVETANTGELFF.